This T cell receptor (beta chain) was recorded in a study of CD8 T cells in ankylosing spondylitis. Study-level results: Seemingly distinctive of ankylosing spondylitis blood was a TCR beta motif formed by eight highly homologous variants. In synovial fluid and blood from reactive arthritis, some motif variants were previously reported. Significantly higher representation of disease-linked clones was reported for matched ankylosing spondylitis synovial fluid.

This CDR3 contains 13 residues. Trimming took off 3 bases at V and 6 bases at J, with 11 bases between the two ends. CDR1 and CDR2 from the germline V gene are KGHSH and LQKENI. TCRdb redid the calling of the 5' RACE reads with MiXCR, one entry per CDR3 protein. The profile covers approximately 540,000 distinct CDR3 sequences, with roughly an eighth appearing a single time and 6.5% to 7% taken by the ten largest. This clonotype was counted a few times. The antigen is unknown. The sequenced sample was blood, either unsorted or a sorted T cell fraction (not recorded which). The V gene is TRBV18, the J gene TRBJ1-1, with D possibly TRBD1 on 6 matching bases. The source of this sequence is a male donor with ankylosing spondylitis. CDR3 protein: CASSPRQESEAFF. The CDR3 DNA reads as TGTGCCAGCTCACCGCGACAGGAGTCTGAAGCTTTCTTT.